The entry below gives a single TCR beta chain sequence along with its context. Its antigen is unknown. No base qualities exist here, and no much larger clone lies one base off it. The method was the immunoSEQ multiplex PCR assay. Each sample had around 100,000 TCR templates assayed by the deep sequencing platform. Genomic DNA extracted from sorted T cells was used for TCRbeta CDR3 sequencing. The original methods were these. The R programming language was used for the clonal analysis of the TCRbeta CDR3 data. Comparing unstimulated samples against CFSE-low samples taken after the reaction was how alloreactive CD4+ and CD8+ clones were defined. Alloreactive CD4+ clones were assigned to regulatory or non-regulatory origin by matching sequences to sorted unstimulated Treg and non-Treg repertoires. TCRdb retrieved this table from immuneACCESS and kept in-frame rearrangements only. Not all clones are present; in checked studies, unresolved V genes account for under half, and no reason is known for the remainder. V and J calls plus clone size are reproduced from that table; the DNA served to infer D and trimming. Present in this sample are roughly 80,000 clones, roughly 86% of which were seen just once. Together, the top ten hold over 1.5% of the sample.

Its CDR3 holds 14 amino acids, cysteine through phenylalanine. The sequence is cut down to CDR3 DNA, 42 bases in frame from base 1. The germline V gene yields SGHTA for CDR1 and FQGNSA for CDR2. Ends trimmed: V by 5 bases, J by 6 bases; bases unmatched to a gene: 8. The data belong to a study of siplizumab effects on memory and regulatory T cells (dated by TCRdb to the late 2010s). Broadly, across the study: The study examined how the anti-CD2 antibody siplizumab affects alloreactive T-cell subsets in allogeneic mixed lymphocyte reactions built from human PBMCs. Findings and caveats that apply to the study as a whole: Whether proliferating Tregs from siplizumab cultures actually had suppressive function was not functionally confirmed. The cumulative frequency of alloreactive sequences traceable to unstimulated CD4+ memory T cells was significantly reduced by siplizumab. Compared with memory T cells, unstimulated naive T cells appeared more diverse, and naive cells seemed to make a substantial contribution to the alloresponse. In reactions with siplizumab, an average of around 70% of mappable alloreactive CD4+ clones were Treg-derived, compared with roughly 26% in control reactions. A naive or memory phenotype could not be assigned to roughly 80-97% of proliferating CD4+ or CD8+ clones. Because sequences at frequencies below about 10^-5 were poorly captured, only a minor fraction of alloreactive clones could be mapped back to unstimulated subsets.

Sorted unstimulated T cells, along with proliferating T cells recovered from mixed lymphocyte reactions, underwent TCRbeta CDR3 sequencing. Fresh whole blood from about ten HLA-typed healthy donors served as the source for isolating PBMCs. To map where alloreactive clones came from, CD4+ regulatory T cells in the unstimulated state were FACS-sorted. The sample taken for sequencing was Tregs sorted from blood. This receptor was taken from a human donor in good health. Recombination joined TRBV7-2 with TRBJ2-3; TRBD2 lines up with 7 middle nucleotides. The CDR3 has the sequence CASSKQRGGDTQYF. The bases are TGTGCCAGCAGCAAACAAAGGGGAGGGGATACGCAGTATTTT.